Below, one TCR beta chain is given with its context. What this receptor recognizes is not known. Base qualities are missing; no much larger clone stands one base away. Normal lung samples came from the same patient and were non-adjacent lung tissue collected as far from the tumour as possible, with a minimum distance of 3 cm. Genomic DNA was extracted with the QIAamp DNA kit from frozen aliquots of unsorted single-cell suspensions. Tissues were received within 2 hours of resection and processed immediately into single-cell suspensions. Tissue was mechanically dissociated and enzymatically digested with DNase I, collagenase I and hyaluronidase for approximately 30 minutes at 37 °C, then filtered and RBC-lysed. TCR-beta CDR3 regions were amplified from genomic DNA by a two-step multiplex PCR, with the second step adding Illumina-compatible adaptors. TCR-beta immunosequencing was carried out on an Illumina platform through the commercial immunoSEQ service. On the authors' methods: Repertoires were summarised by productive clonality and by Top 10 Clones, defined as the percentage of T-cell templates derived from the ten most frequent sequences. Values for productive clonality spanned 0 to 1, where a value of 1 indicated a monoclonal population. Sequences comprising at least 0.1% of tumour T-cell templates but absent from matched non-adjacent lung were defined as tumour-associated clones and were identified via log10 scatter plots. Student's t-tests were used for two-group comparisons, ANOVA was used for stages, and linear regression was used for relationships, with analyses conducted in GraphPad Prism7 and R. TCRdb carries this immuneACCESS record with in-frame sequences only. Its versions omit some clonotypes, under half of them owing to an unresolved V gene in the studies checked, with the rest unexplained. The D gene and trimming were derived from the DNA, and the V and J assignments and clone size from that table. This sample has some 5,800 clones in its table, and 70% to 90% of those were observed once. Jointly, the top ten make up 6.4% of the sample.

At the junction V is shortened by 1 base and J by 7 bases, with 16 bases in between. CDR1 is given as SEHNR and CDR2 as FQNEAQ, both from the germline V gene (reference sequence). The CDR3 starts with the cysteine, ends with the phenylalanine, and has 16 residues. The CDR3 DNA has 48 bases and is translated from base 1. This specimen belongs to a study of immune cell composition in non-small cell lung cancer (dated by TCRdb to between 2016 and 2019). Study-wide context: Histologic subtype, mostly lung adenocarcinoma or squamous cell carcinoma, was determined with H&E together with p63, CK5, Napsin A and TTF-1 immunohistochemistry. Adaptive Biotechnologies TCR-beta sequencing was carried out on approximately 34 paired NSCLC tumour and non-adjacent lung specimens, as well as on 25 to 30 tumour-only specimens. In supplementary cohort #1, which comprised around 11 lung adenocarcinoma cases, paired tumour/lung TCR-beta sequencing was performed and TIL populations were generated so that tumour reactivity could be assessed. A few tumour specimens with TCR-beta data were of rare histological subtypes and were excluded from the subtype comparisons.

Study-level results and caveats: Across nine to eleven adenocarcinoma cases, the maximal tumour-associated clone frequency showed a strong correlation with TIL tumour reactivity, but overall clonality showed no such correlation. No significant correlation was found between tumour TCR-beta clonality and smoking pack-years. The reactivity cohort included only 10 or so cases, and whether tumour-reactive clones share sequences with the dominant in vivo tumour-associated clones was not shown. Tumour-associated clones >0.5% were found in nearly half of NSCLC cases, namely in around 33% of adenocarcinomas versus around 75% of squamous carcinomas.

The source is a human donor with non-small cell lung cancer. The chain uses TRBV7-9 and TRBJ2-2; perhaps TRBD1 is the D gene, with 6 bases matching. Specimen: non-adjacent lung tissue. The bases read TGTGCCAGCAGCTTAGGTCCCCCAGGGGAGAGCGGGGAGCTGTTTTTT. Its coded protein is CASSLGPPGESGELFF.